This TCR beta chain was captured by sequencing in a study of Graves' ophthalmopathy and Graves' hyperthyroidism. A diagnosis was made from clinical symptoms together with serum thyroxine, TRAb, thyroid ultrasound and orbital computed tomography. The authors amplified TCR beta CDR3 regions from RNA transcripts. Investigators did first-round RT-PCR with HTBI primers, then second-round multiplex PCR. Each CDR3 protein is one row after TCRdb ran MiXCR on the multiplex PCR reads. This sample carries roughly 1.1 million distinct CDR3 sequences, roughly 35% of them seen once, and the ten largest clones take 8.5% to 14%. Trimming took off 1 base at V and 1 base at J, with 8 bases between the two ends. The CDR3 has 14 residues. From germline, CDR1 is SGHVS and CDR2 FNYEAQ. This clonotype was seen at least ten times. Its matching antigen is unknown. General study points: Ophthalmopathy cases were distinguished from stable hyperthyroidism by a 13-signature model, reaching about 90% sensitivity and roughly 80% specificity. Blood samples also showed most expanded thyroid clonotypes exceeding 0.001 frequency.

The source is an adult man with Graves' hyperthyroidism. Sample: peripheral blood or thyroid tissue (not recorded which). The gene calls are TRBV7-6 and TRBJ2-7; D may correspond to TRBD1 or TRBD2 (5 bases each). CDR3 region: CASSLGGESYEQYF. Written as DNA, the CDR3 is TGTGCCAGCAGCTTAGGAGGGGAGTCCTACGAGCAGTACTTC.